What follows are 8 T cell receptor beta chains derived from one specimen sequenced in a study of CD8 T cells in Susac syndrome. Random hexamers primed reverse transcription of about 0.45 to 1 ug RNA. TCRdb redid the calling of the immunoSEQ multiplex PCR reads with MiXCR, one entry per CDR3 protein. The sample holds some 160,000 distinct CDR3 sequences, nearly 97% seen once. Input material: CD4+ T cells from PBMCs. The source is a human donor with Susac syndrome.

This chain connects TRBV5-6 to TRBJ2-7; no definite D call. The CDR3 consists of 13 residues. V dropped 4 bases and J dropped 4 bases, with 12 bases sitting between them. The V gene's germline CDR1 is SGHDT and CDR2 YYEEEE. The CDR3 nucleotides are TGTGCCAGCAGCCTAGAAAGCCCTTACGAGCAGTACTTC. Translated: CASSLESPYEQYF.

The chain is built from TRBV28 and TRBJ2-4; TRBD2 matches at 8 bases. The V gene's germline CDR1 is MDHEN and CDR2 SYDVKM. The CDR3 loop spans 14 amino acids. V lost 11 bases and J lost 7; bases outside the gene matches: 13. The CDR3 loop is CASRTSSPRNIQYF. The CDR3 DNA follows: TGTGCCTCAAGGACTAGCAGCCCCCGTAACATTCAGTACTTC.

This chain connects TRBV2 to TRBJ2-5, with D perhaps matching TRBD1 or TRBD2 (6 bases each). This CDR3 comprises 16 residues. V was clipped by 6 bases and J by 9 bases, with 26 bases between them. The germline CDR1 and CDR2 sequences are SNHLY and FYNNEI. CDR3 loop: CASRGVFGGDLGAQYF. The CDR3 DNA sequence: TGTGCCAGCAGGGGAGTATTCGGGGGCGACCTTGGAGCCCAGTACTTC.

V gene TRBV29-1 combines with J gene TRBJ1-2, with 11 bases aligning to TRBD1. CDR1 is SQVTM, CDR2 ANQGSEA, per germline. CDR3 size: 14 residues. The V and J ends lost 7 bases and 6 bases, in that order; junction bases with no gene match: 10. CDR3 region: CSADRGLLRDGYTF. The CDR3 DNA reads TGCAGCGCGGACAGGGGGCTTCTACGAGATGGCTACACCTTC.

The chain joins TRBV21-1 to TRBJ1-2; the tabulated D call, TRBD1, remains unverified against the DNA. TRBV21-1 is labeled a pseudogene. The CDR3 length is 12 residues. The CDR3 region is CATPDRGYGYTF. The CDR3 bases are TGTGCCACCCCGGACAGGGGATATGGCTACACCTTC.

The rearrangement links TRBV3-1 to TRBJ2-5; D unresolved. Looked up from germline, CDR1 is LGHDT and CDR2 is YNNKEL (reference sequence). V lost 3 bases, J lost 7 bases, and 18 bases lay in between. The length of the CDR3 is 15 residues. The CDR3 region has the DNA TGTGCCAGCAGCCAGGGTCCCCTCTCGGCCGGGACCCAGTACTTC. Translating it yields CASSQGPLSAGTQYF.

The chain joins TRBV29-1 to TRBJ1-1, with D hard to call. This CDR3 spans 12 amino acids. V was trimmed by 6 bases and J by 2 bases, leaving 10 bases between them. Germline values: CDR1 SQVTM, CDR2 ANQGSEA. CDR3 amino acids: CSVSGLNTEAFF. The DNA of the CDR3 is TGCAGCGTCAGCGGGCTTAACACTGAAGCTTTCTTT. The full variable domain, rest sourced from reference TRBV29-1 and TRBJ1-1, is SAVISQKPSRDICQRGTSLTIQCQVDSQVTMMFWYRQQPGQSLTLIATANQGSEATYESGFVIDKFPISRPNLTFSTLTVSNMSPEDSSIYLCSVSGLNTEAFFGQGTRLTVV.

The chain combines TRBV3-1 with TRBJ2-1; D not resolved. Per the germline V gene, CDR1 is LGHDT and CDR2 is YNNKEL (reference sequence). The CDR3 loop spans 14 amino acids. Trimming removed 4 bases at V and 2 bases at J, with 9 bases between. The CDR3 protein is CASSRLVTYNEQFF. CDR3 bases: TGTGCCAGCAGCCGTCTAGTTACCTACAATGAGCAGTTCTTC.